This T cell receptor (beta chain) was obtained from a study of cytomegalovirus exposure and HLA in healthy donors. Use of 60 Vbeta and 13 Jbeta primers characterized the PCR. Profiled with immunoSEQ multiplex PCR; TCRdb holds only in-frame clones, not every one. The data contain under 150,000 clones, roughly 79% of them singletons. The CDR3 is 15 residues long. In germline, CDR1 is SEHNR, CDR2 FQNEAQ (reference sequence). V was pared by 5 bases and J by 4 bases, with 15 bases between. The sequence derives from a young man in good health and CMV-seronegative. Sequencing was performed on PBMCs. The chain joins TRBV7-9 to TRBJ2-1, with TRBD2 as a possible D gene (5 bases). In nucleotides, the CDR3 is TGTGCCAGCAGCCCTGCGGTGAGGGCATACAATGAGCAGTTCTTC. Amino acids: CASSPAVRAYNEQFF.